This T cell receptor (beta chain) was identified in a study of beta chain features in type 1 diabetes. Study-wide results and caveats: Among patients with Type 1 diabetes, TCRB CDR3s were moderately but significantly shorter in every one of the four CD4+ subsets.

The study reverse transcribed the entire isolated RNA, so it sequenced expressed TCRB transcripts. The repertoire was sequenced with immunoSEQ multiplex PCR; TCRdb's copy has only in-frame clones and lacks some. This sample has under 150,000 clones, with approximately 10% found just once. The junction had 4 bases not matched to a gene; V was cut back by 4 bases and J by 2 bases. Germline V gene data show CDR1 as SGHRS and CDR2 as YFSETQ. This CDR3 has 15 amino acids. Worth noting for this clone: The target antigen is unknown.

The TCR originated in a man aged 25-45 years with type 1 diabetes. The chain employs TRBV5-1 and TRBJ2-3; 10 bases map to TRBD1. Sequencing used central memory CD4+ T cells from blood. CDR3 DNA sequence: TGCGCCAGCAGCCCGGGACAGGGGTCCACAGATACGCAGTATTTT. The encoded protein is CASSPGQGSTDTQYF.